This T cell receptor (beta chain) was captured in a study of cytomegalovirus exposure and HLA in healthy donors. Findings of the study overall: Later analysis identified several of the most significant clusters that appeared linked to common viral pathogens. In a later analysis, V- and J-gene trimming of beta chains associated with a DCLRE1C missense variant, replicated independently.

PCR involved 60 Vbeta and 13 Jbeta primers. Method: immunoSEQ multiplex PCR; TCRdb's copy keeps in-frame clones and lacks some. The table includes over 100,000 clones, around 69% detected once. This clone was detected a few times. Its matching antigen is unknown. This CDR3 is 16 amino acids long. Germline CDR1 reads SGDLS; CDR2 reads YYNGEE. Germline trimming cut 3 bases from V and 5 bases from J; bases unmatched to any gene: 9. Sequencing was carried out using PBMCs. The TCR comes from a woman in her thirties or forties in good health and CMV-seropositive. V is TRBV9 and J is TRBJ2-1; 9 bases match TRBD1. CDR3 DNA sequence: TGTGCCAGCAGCGAGGGACAGGGTTCACCGAACAATGAGCAGTTCTTC. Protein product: CASSEGQGSPNNEQFF.